This T cell receptor beta chain was found in a study of OX40 agonist ivuxolimab in advanced cancers. Background on the study: Prior therapy, whether anti-PD-1, anti-PD-L1 or anti-CTLA-4, was allowed, and approximately 40% had some. Three patients showed partial responses: one hepatocellular carcinoma and two cutaneous melanoma cases. Study-level results: With doses of 0.1-3.0 mg/kg, partial responders showed among the lowest clonal expansion.

V gave up 0 bases and J gave up 3 bases, with 12 bases separating them. The CDR3 is 16 amino acids. The germline CDR1 and CDR2 sequences are KGHSH and LQKENI. TCRdb's copy holds only in-frame clones and misses some; the assay was immunoSEQ multiplex PCR. The table lists some 80,000 clones, 84% of them singletons. This clone was detected only a few times. Antigen specificity is unknown. V and J are TRBV18 and TRBJ2-1, with a tentative D call TRBD1 (6 bases). The sample was CD4+ or CD8+ T cells sorted from blood, taken in a trial of the OX40 agonist ivuxolimab. The TCR originated in an adult with an advanced solid tumor such as melanoma, head and neck, liver or kidney cancer. Written as DNA, the CDR3 is TGTGCCAGCTCACCACCGGCAGGGGTGAACTACAATGAGCAGTTCTTC. This sequence encodes CASSPPAGVNYNEQFF.